These 19 T cell receptor beta chains were sequenced from one sample in a study of blood T cell repertoires in COVID-19. Only in-frame clones appear in the TCRdb table, and some are missing; sequencing was by immunoSEQ multiplex PCR. This table holds around 190,000 clones, approximately 88% found once. Sequencing was performed on PBMCs or T cells enriched from blood (not recorded which). Receptor source: a young woman who had recovered from COVID-19.

The chain combines TRBV3-1 (or the pseudogene TRBV3-2) with TRBJ2-1; 9 nucleotides line up with TRBD1. Germline-derived CDR1 and CDR2 are LGHDT and YNNKEL (reference sequence). CDR3 length: 16 residues. V shed 3 bases, J shed 6 bases, and the junction held 9 bases outside the gene matches. This CDR3 is CASSQGTGKSINEQFF. DNA for the CDR3: TGTGCCAGCAGCCAGGGGACAGGGAAGAGTATCAATGAGCAGTTCTTC.

This clone was seen just once. CDR3 loop: CASSFGRQPQHF. CDR3 nucleotide sequence: TGTGCCAGCAGTTTCGGCAGGCAGCCCCAGCATTTT. The chain employs TRBV28 and TRBJ1-5, with D unresolved. Germline V gene sequence: CDR1 MDHEN, CDR2 SYDVKM. The V gene lost 3 bases and the J gene lost 7 bases, with 7 bases spanning the gap. The CDR3 is made up of 12 amino acids.

The chain uses TRBV5-5 and TRBJ1-2; unclear D gene. With 0 bases removed from V and 0 bases from J, the gap between germline ends came to 21 bases. The CDR3 has 19 amino acids. The germline V gene has CDR1 SGHKS and CDR2 YYEKEE (reference sequence). DNA of the CDR3: TGTGCCAGCAGCTTGGAGGAGGACCACAAGTCTGCAGCTAACTATGGCTACACCTTC. Translation gives CASSLEEDHKSAANYGYTF. The full variable domain, its missing parts supplied by reference TRBV5-5 and TRBJ1-2, is DAGVTQSPTHLIKTRGQQVTLRCSPISGHKSVSWYQQVLGQGPQFIFQYYEKEERGRGNFPDRFSARQFPNYSSELNVNALLLGDSALYLCASSLEEDHKSAANYGYTFGSGTRLTVV.

The chain uses TRBV10-3 and TRBJ2-3; 8 bases line up with TRBD2. This CDR3 has 14 residues. From germline, CDR1 is ENHRY and CDR2 SYGVKD. Losses at the gene ends were 3 bases for V and 6 bases for J; bases not matched to a gene: 5. As DNA, the CDR3 is TGTGCCATCAGTGACTCCCGGGGGGGGGATACGCAGTATTTT. Translated, it gives CAISDSRGGDTQYF.

The V and J genes are TRBV5-1 and TRBJ1-4; D possibly corresponds to TRBD1 (5 bases). CDR1 SGHRS and CDR2 YFSETQ come from the germline V gene. With 5 bases removed from V and 7 bases from J, the gap between germline ends came to 15 bases. This CDR3 is built from 14 residues. DNA of the CDR3: TGCGCCAGCAGTGACAGAGATCCTGCTGAAAAACTGTTTTTT. Translating gives CASSDRDPAEKLFF.

The chain has TRBV28 and TRBJ2-2, with a weak D call TRBD1 (6 bases). This CDR3 contains 14 residues. CDR1 is MDHEN, CDR2 SYDVKM, per germline. The germline V and J ends were trimmed by 4 bases and 5 bases, with 11 bases remaining between them. The CDR3 reads CASSSGRGTGELFF. The DNA for the CDR3 is TGTGCCAGCAGTTCCGGCAGGGGAACCGGGGAGCTGTTTTTT.

This rearrangement joins TRBV7-9 to TRBJ1-2, with 8 bases that match TRBD1. Germline V gene data show CDR1 as SEHNR and CDR2 as FQNEAQ (reference sequence). J gave up 8 bases and V 2 bases, and 22 bases lay outside the gene matches. The CDR3 contains 19 residues. The CDR3 sequence: CASSLKLGPDTDRARGYTF. CDR3 nucleotide sequence: TGTGCCAGCAGCTTAAAACTTGGGCCCGACACGGACAGGGCCCGAGGCTACACCTTC.

The rearrangement links TRBV5-1 to TRBJ2-7; D ambiguous. Trimming cost V 4 bases and J 0 bases, with 8 bases left between them. This CDR3 is 13 amino acids long. Per the germline V gene, CDR1 is SGHRS and CDR2 is YFSETQ. The CDR3 is CASSVRLSYEQYF. The CDR3 bases are TGCGCCAGCAGCGTGCGACTCTCCTACGAGCAGTACTTC.

The rearrangement uses TRBV4-1 and TRBJ1-1; no definite D call. The CDR3 sequence is 14 residues long. Germline values: CDR1 MGHRA, CDR2 YSYEKL. V lost 4 bases, J lost 8 bases, and 17 bases lay in between. Written as DNA, the CDR3 is TGCGCCAGCAGCCCGATTTTGGCCCGCCTGGAAGCTTTCTTT. As protein: CASSPILARLEAFF.

This clone was recorded once. The V call is TRBV5-4, the J call TRBJ2-7; D perhaps matches TRBD1 (5 bases). Trimming cost V 4 bases and J 5 bases, with 13 bases left between them. The CDR3 contains 13 residues. Per germline, CDR1 SGHNT and CDR2 YYREEE (reference sequence). CDR3 sequence (DNA): TGTGCCAGCAGCGTTCTCCCAGGGAACGAGCAGTACTTC. This translates into CASSVLPGNEQYF. Based on the CDR3 plus reference TRBV5-4 and TRBJ2-7, the full variable domain is ETGVTQSPTHLIKTRGQQVTLRCSSQSGHNTVSWYQQALGQGPQFIFQYYREEENGRGNFPPRFSGLQFPNYSSELNVNALELDDSALYLCASSVLPGNEQYFGPGTRLTVT.

The chain uses TRBV9 and TRBJ1-1; 10 nucleotides match TRBD1. V shed 5 bases, J shed 2 bases, and the junction held 9 bases outside the gene matches. This CDR3 region has 16 residues. Germline loops: CDR1 SGDLS, CDR2 YYNGEE. CDR3 in DNA: TGTGCCAGCAGGAAGATGGGACAGGGGAAAAACACTGAAGCTTTCTTT. It specifies CASRKMGQGKNTEAFF.

The chain joins TRBV29-1 to TRBJ1-2, with D perhaps matching TRBD1 (6 bases). Looked up from germline, CDR1 is SQVTM and CDR2 is ANQGSEA. CDR3 size: 15 residues. V was clipped by 6 bases and J by 0 bases, with 17 bases between them. In nucleotides, the CDR3 is TGCAGCGTACCAGGGGACCTTATGTCTAACTATGGCTACACCTTC. Translated: CSVPGDLMSNYGYTF.

The chain combines TRBV30 with TRBJ1-1; D is ambiguous. CDR3 length: 13 amino acids. Trimming took 0 bases from V and 8 from J, leaving 13 bases between them. Per germline, CDR1 GTSNPN and CDR2 SVGIG (reference sequence). CDR3 loop: CAWSVGGTPEAFF. The CDR3 bases are TGTGCCTGGAGTGTGGGAGGAACCCCCGAAGCTTTCTTT.

In its sample, this clone was seen once. CDR3 in DNA: TGTGCCAGCAGCCCCCGGACTAGCGGGGGCTACGAGCAGTACTTC. Residues: CASSPRTSGGYEQYF. The V call is TRBV9, the J call TRBJ2-7, with 13 bases aligning to TRBD2. The CDR3 totals 15 residues. V lost 4 bases to trimming and J lost 3 bases; unmatched junction nucleotides: 4. CDR1 SGDLS and CDR2 YYNGEE come from the germline V gene.

The J gene is TRBJ1-2, the V gene TRBV6-2 or TRBV6-3; TRBD1 might be the D (5 bases). Germline assignment: CDR1 MNHEY and CDR2 SVGEGT. There are 14 residues in the CDR3. Trimming stripped 0 bases from V and 8 bases from J, with 13 bases between. The CDR3 nucleotides read TGTGCCAGCAGTTACTCGGGGGGTTTGTCCGGCTACACCTTC. Protein product: CASSYSGGLSGYTF.

The rearrangement joins TRBV7-9 to TRBJ2-1; D is perhaps TRBD2 (6 bases). Germline V gives CDR1 SEHNR, CDR2 FQNEAQ (reference sequence). The V end lost 2 bases, the J end lost 4 bases, and 15 bases lay between the germline ends. The CDR3 has 16 amino acids. As DNA, the CDR3 is TGTGCCAGCAGCTTATCACGGCTAGCGCTATACAATGAGCAGTTCTTC. Translating gives CASSLSRLALYNEQFF.

This chain links TRBV5-1 with TRBJ2-3; TRBD2 matches at 13 bases. The germline CDR1 and CDR2 sequences are SGHRS and YFSETQ. J was trimmed by 1 base and V by 4 bases; bases with no gene match: 12. The CDR3 is 19 amino acids. CDR3 bases: TGCGCCAGCAGCATTGGACTAGCGGGAGTTGGATCACGCACAGATACGCAGTATTTT. This encodes CASSIGLAGVGSRTDTQYF. The variable domain in full, completed from reference TRBV5-1 and TRBJ2-3, reads KAGVTQTPRYLIKTRGQQVTLSCSPISGHRSVSWYQQTPGQGLQFLFEYFSETQRNKGNFPGRFSGRQFSNSRSEMNVSTLELGDSALYLCASSIGLAGVGSRTDTQYFGPGTRLTVL.

By share, this clone ranks as medium-sized (0.01 to 0.1%). The rearrangement uses TRBV7-9 and TRBJ2-1, with 8 bases lining up with TRBD2. The CDR3 consists of 17 residues. V shed 5 bases and J 7 bases; nucleotides not matched to a gene: 16. Per the germline V gene, CDR1 is SEHNR and CDR2 is FQNEAQ (reference sequence). The CDR3 DNA follows: TGTGCCAGCAGCCTCGCTTCCGCGGGGGGCGCGGATAATGAGCAGTTCTTC. Translation: CASSLASAGGADNEQFF.

This chain connects TRBV29-1 to TRBJ1-1; 9 bases map to TRBD1. Germline trimming cut 1 base from V and 7 bases from J; bases unmatched to any gene: 7. The length of the CDR3 is 14 residues. Germline V gene sequence: CDR1 SQVTM, CDR2 ANQGSEA. The CDR3 sequence is CSVEARDRVYEAFF. The CDR3 DNA is TGCAGCGTTGAAGCCCGGGACAGGGTATATGAAGCTTTCTTT.